This T cell receptor beta chain stems from a study of blood T cells in healthy people across ages. With a J-beta primer mix and a sample-barcoded 5' primer, a second PCR ran roughly 6 to 12 cycles. Each CDR3 protein gets one entry after TCRdb re-called the 5' RACE reads with MiXCR. The data hold hundreds of thousands of distinct CDR3 sequences, with under 65% observed a single time. Looked up from germline, CDR1 is SNHLY and CDR2 is FYNNEI. After removal of 7 bases from V and 4 bases from J, the junction contained 7 bases not matched to a gene. The CDR3 length is 15 residues. This clonotype was seen only once. Donors were systemically healthy Caucasian individuals from Russia aged about 6 to 95 years. PBMCs numbering at least 6.5 million were isolated per sample. Per sample, at least 6 micrograms of total RNA were extracted.

The receptor's source is a man in his fifties or sixties in good health. The chain carries TRBV2 and TRBJ1-5; 10 nucleotides align to TRBD1. Sequences were obtained from blood. This CDR3 reads CASTPTGGYNQPQHF. CDR3 sequence (DNA): TGTGCCAGCACCCCGACAGGGGGCTATAATCAGCCCCAGCATTTT.